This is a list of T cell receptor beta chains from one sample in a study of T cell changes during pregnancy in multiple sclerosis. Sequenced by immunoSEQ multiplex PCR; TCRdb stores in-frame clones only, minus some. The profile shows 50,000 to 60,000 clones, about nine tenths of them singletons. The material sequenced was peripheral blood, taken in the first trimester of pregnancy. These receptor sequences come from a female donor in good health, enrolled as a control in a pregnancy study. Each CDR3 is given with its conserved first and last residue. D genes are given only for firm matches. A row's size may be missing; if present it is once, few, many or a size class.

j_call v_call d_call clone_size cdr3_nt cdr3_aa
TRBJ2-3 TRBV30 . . TGTGCCTCCACCGGGGGAGACACAGATACGCAGTATTTT CASTGGDTDTQYF
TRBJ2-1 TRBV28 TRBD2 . TGTGCCAGCAGTTTCCTACCCAGAGCGGGGGCTAGCTCCTACAATGAGCAGTTCTTC CASSFLPRAGASSYNEQFF
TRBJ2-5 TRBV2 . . TGTGCCAGCAGTTCAGACTCAAGAGAGACCCAGTACTTC CASSSDSRETQYF
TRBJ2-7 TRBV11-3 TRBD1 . TGTGCCAGCAGCTTTTCCGGGACAGGGCATGACGAGCAGTACTTC CASSFSGTGHDEQYF
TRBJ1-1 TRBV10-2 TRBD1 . TGCGCCAGGCGGGACAGGGCAGGCACTGAAGCTTTCTTT CARRDRAGTEAFF
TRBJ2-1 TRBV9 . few TGTGCCAGCAGCGTCGGAGTCGGGAGCTCCTACAATGAGCAGTTCTTC CASSVGVGSSYNEQFF
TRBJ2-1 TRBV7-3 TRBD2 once TGTGCCAGCAGCCCTAGCGGATCCTACAATGAGCAGTTCTTC CASSPSGSYNEQFF
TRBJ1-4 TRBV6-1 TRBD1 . TGTGCCAGCAGCGAAAGGGAGGGGACAGGGGGCGAAAAACTGTTTTTT CASSEREGTGGEKLFF
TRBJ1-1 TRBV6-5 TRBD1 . TGTGCCAGCAGTTATAGGGACAGATCTTTGAACACTGAAGCTTTCTTT CASSYRDRSLNTEAFF
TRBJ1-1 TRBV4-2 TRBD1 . TGTGCCAGCAGTCCCTGGACAGGTGAAGCTTTCTTT CASSPWTGEAFF
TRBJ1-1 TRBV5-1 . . TGCGCCAGCAGCATATGGAGGGGTGCGGACACTGAAGCTTTCTTT CASSIWRGADTEAFF
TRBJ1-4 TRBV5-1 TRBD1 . TGCGCCAGCAGCGCAACAGGGGCCGCTAATGAAAAACTGTTTTTT CASSATGAANEKLFF
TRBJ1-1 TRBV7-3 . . TGTGCCAGCAGCCCCGGACAGATAGAAGCTTTCTTT CASSPGQIEAFF
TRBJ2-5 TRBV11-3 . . TGTGCCAGCAGCTTAGCTAGCCAAGAGACCCAGTACTTC CASSLASQETQYF
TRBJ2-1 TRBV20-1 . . TGCAGTGCTAGGGGCATCAATGAGCAGTTCTTC CSARGINEQFF
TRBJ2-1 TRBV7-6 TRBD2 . TGTGCCAGCAGCTTAGCGGGCGGGAGGGGCGATGAGCAGTTCTTC CASSLAGGRGDEQFF
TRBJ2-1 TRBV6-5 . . TGTGCCAGCAGAGCTACTAGCTGGGAGCAGTTCTTC CASRATSWEQFF
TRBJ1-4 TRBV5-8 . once TGTGCCAGCAGCCGGACAGCAATAAATGAAAAACTGTTTTTT CASSRTAINEKLFF
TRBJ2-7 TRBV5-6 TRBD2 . TGTGCCAGCAGCTTTTGGACTAGCGGGCCCTCCTACGAGCAGTACTTC CASSFWTSGPSYEQYF
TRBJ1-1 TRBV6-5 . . TGTGCCAGCAGTCCCCCCGGGGTGAACACTGAAGCTTTCTTT CASSPPGVNTEAFF
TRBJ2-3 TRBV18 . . TGTGCCAGCTCACCACTCGGTGCAGGGAGCACAGATACGCAGTATTTT CASSPLGAGSTDTQYF
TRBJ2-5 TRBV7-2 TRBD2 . TGTGCCAGCAGCTACGGGACTAGCGGGAGGGCCAAAGAGACCCAGTACTTC CASSYGTSGRAKETQYF
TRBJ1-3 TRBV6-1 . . TGTGCCAGCAGTGATAAGCGGGACGCCTCTGGAAACACCATATATTTT CASSDKRDASGNTIYF
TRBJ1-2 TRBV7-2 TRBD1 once TGTGCCAGCAGCCCAGGGGGACAGGGGGCGTTCTATGGCTACACCTTC CASSPGGQGAFYGYTF
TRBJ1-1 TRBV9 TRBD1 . TGTGCCAGCAGCCCAGTGACAGGGCCTGAAGCTTTCTTT CASSPVTGPEAFF
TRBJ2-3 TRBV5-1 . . TGCGCCAGCAGTCTAGGGGCTGCAGATACGCAGTATTTT CASSLGAADTQYF
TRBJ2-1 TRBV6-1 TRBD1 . TGTGCCATCAGGGGGCAAGGGTATGAGCAGTTCTTC CAIRGQGYEQFF